This TCR beta chain was sequenced in a study of T cells in Graves' hyperthyroidism and ophthalmopathy. Study-wide findings and caveats: Researchers report that a 13 V-J model separated ophthalmopathy from stable hyperthyroidism. Also found in blood were most expanded thyroid clonotypes above 0.001.

Germline CDR1 reads MNHEY; CDR2 reads SVGEGT. Unmatched junction bases numbered 11, after V lost 5 bases and J lost 5 bases. This CDR3 region has 15 residues. Concerning this clonotype: Its antigen is not identified.

There were TCR beta CDR3 regions amplified from RNA transcripts. A set of HTBI primers served as the primers for a first-round RT-PCR of the TCR CDR3. TCRdb recomputed calls from the multiplex PCR reads with MiXCR, one row per CDR3 protein. Here the sample spans around 340,000 distinct CDR3 sequences, approximately 18% being singletons. The source of this sequence is a woman aged 40-49 years with Graves' ophthalmopathy. The sequenced sample was blood. V gene TRBV6-2 or TRBV6-3 combines with J gene TRBJ1-1; 7 positions match TRBD1. Here the CDR3 DNA reads TGTGCCAGCAGTGCCCTGACAGGGCCGGGGACTGAAGCTTTCTTT. Translated: CASSALTGPGTEAFF.